This T cell receptor (beta chain) was obtained from a study of cytomegalovirus exposure and HLA in healthy donors. Broader study findings: Specificity for CMV antigens was confirmed in vitro for a few of the CMV-associated chains. According to a later analysis, most TCR beta chains associated with CMV appeared HLA-restricted. Only CMV serostatus was available as immune exposure information.

Details on this clone: Its antigen is still unknown. Within the sample, other DNA sequences also encode this same CDR3.

Germline CDR1 reads MNHNS; CDR2 reads SASEGT. CDR3 length equals 15 residues. V was cut by 3 bases and J by 0 bases, with 9 bases left in between. This PCR relied on a set of 60 Vbeta primers and 13 Jbeta primers. The assay was immunoSEQ multiplex PCR, and TCRdb's table has in-frame clones only and misses some. The sample holds 85,000 to 120,000 clones, about two thirds seen once. The chain uses TRBV6-1 and TRBJ1-5; D might be TRBD1 (6 bases). The sample was PBMCs. The receptor was derived from a female donor in good health and CMV-seronegative. The CDR3 sequence is CASSEGTLSNQPQHF. CDR3 nucleotides: TGTGCCAGCAGTGAGGGGACACTTAGCAATCAGCCCCAGCATTTT.